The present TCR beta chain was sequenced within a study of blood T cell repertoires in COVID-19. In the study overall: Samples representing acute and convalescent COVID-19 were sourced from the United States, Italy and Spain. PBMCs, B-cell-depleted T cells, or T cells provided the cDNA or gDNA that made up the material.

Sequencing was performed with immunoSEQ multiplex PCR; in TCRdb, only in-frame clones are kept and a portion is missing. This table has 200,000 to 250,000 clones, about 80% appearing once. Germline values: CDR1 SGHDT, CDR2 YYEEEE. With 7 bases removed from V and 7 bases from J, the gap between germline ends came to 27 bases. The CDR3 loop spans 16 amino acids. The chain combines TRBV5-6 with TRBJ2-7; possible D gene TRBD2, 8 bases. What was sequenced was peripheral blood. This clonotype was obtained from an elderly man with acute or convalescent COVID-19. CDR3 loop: CASHPAGRGRVREQYF. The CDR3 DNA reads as TGTGCCAGCCACCCCGCCGGGAGGGGGCGCGTTAGGGAGCAGTACTTC.